This entry lists 10 T cell receptor beta chains sequenced from one sample in a study of human T cells and chemical hapten exposure. As for time point: patch test 3, about 24 weeks after DPC sensitization. The treatment: therapeutic diphenylcyclopropenone sensitization with weekly scalp DPC. TCRdb recomputed calls from the RACE reads with MiXCR, one row per CDR3 protein. The sample carries tens of thousands of distinct CDR3 sequences, 13% recorded once. Sequenced here: whole blood, sampled in connection with sensitization to the hapten diphenylcyclopropenone (DPC). The receptor source for this set is a woman aged 50 to 60 with alopecia areata. Some clones in this sample may be carry-over from other donors' samples.

In this sample, this clonotype turned up a few times. The rearrangement uses TRBV25-1 and TRBJ1-2, with TRBD1 identical over 9 bases. The J segment lost 4 bases and the V segment lost 5 bases, leaving 8 bases of the junction unmatched. The CDR3 spans 15 residues. Germline-derived CDR1 and CDR2 are MGHDK and SYGVNS. The CDR3 spells CASSPLGQGSYGYTF. CDR3 bases: TGTGCCAGCAGTCCCCTTGGACAGGGGAGCTATGGCTACACCTTC.

This clonotype was seen repeatedly, ten times or more. The genes are TRBV6-2 or TRBV6-3 and TRBJ1-2; D gene uncertain. The CDR3 runs to 14 residues. Trimming left V 10 bases short and J 5 bases short, with 20 bases between. CDR1 and CDR2 from the germline V gene are MNHEY and SVGEGT. CDR3 in amino acids: CATQREGDLYGYTF. CDR3 sequence (DNA): TGTGCCACCCAGCGGGAGGGTGACCTGTATGGCTACACCTTC.

This chain links TRBV6-2 or TRBV6-3 with TRBJ2-2; 11 bases fit TRBD2. Germline V CDR1 and CDR2: MNHEY, SVGEGT. Trimming took 6 bases from V and 2 from J; bases not matched to a gene: 2. The CDR3 contains 15 residues. The CDR3 region is CASRGLAVNTGELFF. CDR3 coding DNA: TGTGCCAGCAGGGGACTAGCGGTTAACACCGGGGAGCTGTTTTTT.

Points on this clonotype: A much larger clone sits a single nucleotide away, making a read error possible. The chain couples TRBV6-1 to TRBJ1-6; D gene ambiguous. Trimming took 5 bases from V and 8 from J, leaving 16 bases between them. This CDR3 is 15 amino acids long. Per the germline V gene, CDR1 is MNHNS and CDR2 is SASEGT. The CDR3 is CASSQIREADSPLHF. The DNA for the CDR3 is TGTGCCAGCAGTCAAATTAGAGAGGCCGATTCACCCCTCCACTTT.

This clonotype was observed many times. The V call is TRBV6-5, the J call TRBJ2-5; no clear D. The V and J ends lost 7 bases and 3 bases respectively, with 12 bases between them. The V gene's germline CDR1 is MNHEY and CDR2 SVGAGI. The CDR3 contains 13 residues. Written as DNA, the CDR3 is TGTGCCAGCACCGGATCAGTAGAAGAGACCCAGTACTTC. Its protein product is CASTGSVEETQYF.

This chain links TRBV12-3 or TRBV12-4 with TRBJ2-7; 8 bases agree with TRBD1. CDR3 length: 13 amino acids. The V gene end was trimmed by 1 base and the J gene end by 6 bases; junction bases not matched to a gene: 2. This CDR3 reads CASSLGTGIEQYF. CDR3 coding DNA: TGTGCCAGCAGTTTAGGGACAGGGATCGAGCAGTACTTC.

This clonotype was detected once. J is TRBJ1-1 and V is TRBV18; no clear D. Between the trimmed V and J ends, which lost 6 bases and 5 bases, there was a span of 13 bases. Germline CDR1 reads KGHSH; CDR2 reads LQKENI. The CDR3 consists of 13 residues. In nucleotides, the CDR3 is TGTGCCAGCTCTCCAGAGGGAAAAACTGAAGCTTTCTTT. Its translation is CASSPEGKTEAFF.

This clonotype was recorded many times. This chain links TRBV18 with TRBJ2-5, with D possibly matching TRBD1 (6 bases). CDR1 KGHSH and CDR2 LQKENI come from the germline V gene. The CDR3 contains 14 residues. V lost 4 bases, J lost 2 bases, and 11 bases lay in between. In nucleotides, the CDR3 is TGTGCCAGCTCACTCAGGACAGCTCAAGAGACCCAGTACTTC. Translating it yields CASSLRTAQETQYF. Supplemented by reference TRBV18 and TRBJ2-5, the full variable domain reads NAGVMQNPRHLVRRRGQEARLRCSPMKGHSHVYWYRQLPEEGLKFMVYLQKENIIDESGMPKERFSAEFPKEGPSILRIQQVVRGDSAAYFCASSLRTAQETQYFGPGTRLLVL.

The chain is built from TRBV20-1 and TRBJ2-7; 11 nucleotides agree with TRBD2. Germline CDR1 DFQATT, CDR2 SNEGSKA (reference sequence). Unmatched junction bases numbered 2, after V lost 0 bases and J lost 1 base. The CDR3 is made up of 15 amino acids. The CDR3 reads CSARDPSGRSYEQYF. CDR3 bases: TGCAGTGCTAGAGACCCTAGCGGGAGGTCCTACGAGCAGTACTTC.

This clonotype came up a few times. The chain is built from TRBV5-5 and TRBJ1-1; D unresolved. V was cut by 1 base and J by 0 bases, with 7 bases left in between. The CDR3 is 14 residues long. Germline V CDR1 and CDR2: SGHKS, YYEKEE (reference sequence). CDR3 residues: CASSLQRMNTEAFF. CDR3 nucleotides: TGTGCCAGCAGCTTGCAGCGCATGAACACTGAAGCTTTCTTT.